These T cell receptor beta chains were read from a single sample in a study of T cell clonotyping in hematopoietic cell transplantation. Here immunoSEQ multiplex PCR was the method, and the copy in TCRdb shows in-frame clones only, minus some. Of tens of thousands of clones detected, 70% to 90% appear once; the ten largest clones hold around 5.5%. Sequencing was performed on peripheral blood mononuclear cells, taken before stem cell transplant. Every receptor here comes from a man between 60 and 75 years old with biphenotypic leukemia. Some clones in this sample may be carry-over from other donors' samples. The CDR3 runs from the conserved cysteine through the conserved F or W. The D gene is left open where the match is weak. Expanded clones get a size class; other rows say once, few or many, or leave the size out.

d_gene	abundance	j_gene	v_gene	CDR3aa	CDR3nt
TRBD1	NA	TRBJ1-1	TRBV14	CASSQMGQGGEAFF	TGTGCCAGCAGCCAGATGGGACAGGGGGGTGAAGCTTTCTTT
TRBD2	few	TRBJ2-7	TRBV7-9	CASSYLAGVNEQYF	TGTGCCAGCAGCTATCTAGCGGGAGTAAACGAGCAGTACTTC
TRBD1	NA	TRBJ1-1	TRBV2	CASSDNRGDEAFF	TGTGCCAGCAGTGATAACAGGGGGGACGAAGCTTTCTTT
NA	few	TRBJ2-1	TRBV6-6	CASSLNNEQFF	TGTGCCAGCAGCCTTAACAATGAGCAGTTCTTC
TRBD2	NA	TRBJ2-1	TRBV9	CASSASGTSPNEQFF	TGTGCCAGCAGCGCCTCCGGGACTAGTCCCAATGAGCAGTTCTTC
NA	NA	TRBJ2-7	TRBV4-2	CASSQTQDRGDEQYF	TGTGCCAGCAGCCAAACCCAAGATAGGGGCGACGAGCAGTACTTC
TRBD1	NA	TRBJ1-1	TRBV5-1	CASSPIFTGVGSEAFF	TGCGCCAGCAGCCCCATTTTCACAGGGGTGGGGTCTGAAGCTTTCTTT
TRBD1	NA	TRBJ2-5	TRBV30	CAWSAHRGLQETQYF	TGTGCCTGGAGTGCCCACAGGGGTCTTCAAGAGACCCAGTACTTC
NA	NA	TRBJ2-5	TRBV9	CASSAWDRSGETQYF	TGTGCCAGCAGCGCATGGGACCGCTCCGGCGAGACCCAGTACTTC
TRBD1	few	TRBJ1-2	TRBV6-5	CASSYHRGGNYGYTF	TGTGCCAGCAGTTACCACAGGGGAGGTAACTATGGCTACACCTTC
TRBD1	NA	TRBJ2-7	TRBV27	CASSPRTGAAYEQYF	TGTGCCAGCAGCCCAAGGACAGGCGCTGCCTACGAGCAGTACTTC
NA	NA	TRBJ2-7	TRBV28	CASRPGLFYEQYF	TGTGCCAGCCGCCCGGGGCTCTTCTACGAGCAGTACTTC
NA	once	TRBJ1-2	TRBV6-5	CASSSSGTLPNYGYTF	TGTGCCAGCAGTTCCAGTGGGACCTTGCCTAACTATGGCTACACCTTC
NA	once	TRBJ1-1	TRBV2	CASSEERDGTEAFF	TGTGCCAGCAGTGAAGAGCGGGATGGCACTGAAGCTTTCTTT
NA	NA	TRBJ2-1	TRBV27	CASSPIQGYNEQFF	TGTGCCAGCAGCCCAATCCAGGGGTACAATGAGCAGTTCTTC
NA	once	TRBJ2-7	TRBV30	CAWSVRDSPSSYEQYF	TGTGCCTGGAGTGTACGAGACAGTCCAAGCTCCTACGAGCAGTACTTC
NA	NA	TRBJ1-5	TRBV7-8	CASSPDGNQPQHF	TGTGCCAGCAGCCCGGACGGCAATCAGCCCCAGCATTTT
TRBD1	NA	TRBJ2-7	TRBV5-1	CASRLTGTELEQYF	TGCGCCAGCAGATTAACCGGGACAGAGCTCGAGCAGTACTTC
NA	NA	TRBJ1-2	TRBV7-9	CASSLDSGYTF	TGTGCCAGCAGCTTGGACTCCGGCTACACCTTC
NA	medium-sized	TRBJ1-2	TRBV16	CASSQSITAYGYTF	TGTGCCAGCAGCCAATCGATAACAGCCTATGGCTACACCTTC
TRBD2	NA	TRBJ2-7	TRBV5-1	CASSPQGASGRARYYEQYF	TGCGCCAGCAGCCCTCAAGGGGCTAGCGGGAGGGCCCGTTACTACGAGCAGTACTTC
NA	few	TRBJ1-5	TRBV7-8	CASSLGMLGAGQPQHF	TGTGCCAGCAGCTTAGGTATGCTAGGGGCAGGGCAGCCCCAGCATTTT
TRBD1	NA	TRBJ1-5	TRBV19	CASSFFRDRAAQYSNQPQHF	TGTGCCAGTAGTTTCTTCCGGGACAGGGCTGCCCAATATAGCAATCAGCCCCAGCATTTT